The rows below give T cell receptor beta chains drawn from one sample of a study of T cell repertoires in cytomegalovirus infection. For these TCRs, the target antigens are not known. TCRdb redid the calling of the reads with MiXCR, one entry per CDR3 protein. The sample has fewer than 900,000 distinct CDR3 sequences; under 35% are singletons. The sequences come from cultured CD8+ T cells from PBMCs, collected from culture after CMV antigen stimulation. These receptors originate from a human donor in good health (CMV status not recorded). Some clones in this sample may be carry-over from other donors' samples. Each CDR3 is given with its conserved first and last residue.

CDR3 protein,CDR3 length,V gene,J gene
CASSSTSGEWGAQYF,15,TRBV7-6,TRBJ2-5
CASSEWWAGDQPQHF,15,TRBV6-1,TRBJ1-5
CATSEPGQGIGYTF,14,TRBV24-1,TRBJ1-2
CSAARAGSYEQYF,13,TRBV20-1,TRBJ2-7
CASSPGLASTDTQYF,15,TRBV5-4,TRBJ2-3
CASSPVGVDEQYF,13,TRBV7-9,TRBJ2-7
CASSAAGGTEAFF,13,TRBV7-9,TRBJ1-1
CASSLEGEGYTF,12,TRBV5-6,TRBJ1-2
CASYRQESEMNTEAFF,16,TRBV5-4,TRBJ1-1
CASSFVQHLGTDTQYF,16,TRBV7-6,TRBJ2-3
CASSSRTGGLVNEQLF,16,TRBV12-3/TRBV12-4,TRBJ2-1
CASSLGGRTIPYEQYF,16,TRBV7-9,TRBJ2-7
CASSYSWGTGELFF,14,TRBV6-5,TRBJ2-2
CASSLPGQGRYNTEAFF,17,TRBV5-4,TRBJ1-1
CATSDTTTNTGELFF,15,TRBV24-1,TRBJ2-2
CASSLDRDWRTYEQYF,16,TRBV7-9,TRBJ2-7
CARRDRGRDEQYF,13,TRBV2,TRBJ2-7
CASSTDRGSINTGELFF,17,TRBV10-3,TRBJ2-2
CASRPRTSGGVEAQYF,16,TRBV27,TRBJ2-3
CASNVLPGDSNYGYTF,16,TRBV6-2/TRBV6-3,TRBJ1-2
CASSLPPGELFF,12,TRBV7-7,TRBJ2-2
CASSYSIGTGTYNEQFF,17,TRBV6-5,TRBJ2-1
CASTLRGGNTEAFF,14,TRBV6-6,TRBJ1-1
CASSDEVNTEAFF,13,TRBV6-6,TRBJ1-1